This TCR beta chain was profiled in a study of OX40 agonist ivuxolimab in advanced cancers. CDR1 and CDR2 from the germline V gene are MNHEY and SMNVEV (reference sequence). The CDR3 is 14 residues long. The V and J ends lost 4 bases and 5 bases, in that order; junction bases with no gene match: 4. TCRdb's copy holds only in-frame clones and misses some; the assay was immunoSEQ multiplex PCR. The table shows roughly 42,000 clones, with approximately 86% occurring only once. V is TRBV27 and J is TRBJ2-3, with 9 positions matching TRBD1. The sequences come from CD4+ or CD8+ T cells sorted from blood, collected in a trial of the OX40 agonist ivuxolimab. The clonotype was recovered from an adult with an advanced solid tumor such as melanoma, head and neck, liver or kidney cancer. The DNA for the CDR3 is TGTGCCAGCAGTTCACGACAGGGGGTAGATACGCAGTATTTT. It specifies CASSSRQGVDTQYF.